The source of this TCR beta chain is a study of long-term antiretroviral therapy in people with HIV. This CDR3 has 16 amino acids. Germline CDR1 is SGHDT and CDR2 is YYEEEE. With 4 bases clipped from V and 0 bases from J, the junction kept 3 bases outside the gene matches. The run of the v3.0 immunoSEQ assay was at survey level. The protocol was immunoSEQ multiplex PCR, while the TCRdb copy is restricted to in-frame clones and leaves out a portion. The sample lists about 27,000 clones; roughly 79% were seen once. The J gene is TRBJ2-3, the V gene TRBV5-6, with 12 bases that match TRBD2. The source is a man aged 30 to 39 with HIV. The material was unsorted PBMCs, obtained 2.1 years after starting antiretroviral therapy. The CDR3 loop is CASSVTSGGSTDTQYF. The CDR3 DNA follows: TGTGCCAGCAGCGTGACTAGCGGGGGTAGCACAGATACGCAGTATTTT.